This T cell receptor (beta chain) was profiled in a study of T cell repertoires in cytomegalovirus infection. Whole-study context: The authors relied on CMV epitopes, both recently identified HLA-C-restricted and well-studied HLA-B-restricted.

The CDR3 is made up of 13 amino acids. Trimming stripped 2 bases from V and 5 bases from J, with 9 bases between. Germline CDR1 SGHDN, CDR2 FVKESK. Study-wide findings and caveats: The response measured ex vivo was dominated by TCR beta clonotypes (HLA-C-restricted and CMV-specific).

This clonotype came up a few times. Its target is unknown. TCRdb re-called the reads with MiXCR, one entry per CDR3 protein. The repertoire holds approximately 1,000,000 distinct CDR3 sequences, with less than 35% as singletons. This clonotype originated in a human donor in good health (CMV status not recorded). Some clones in this sample may be carry-over from other donors' samples. This chain joins TRBV14 and TRBJ1-1; no reliable D call. Material: cultured CD8+ T cells from PBMCs, obtained from culture after CMV antigen stimulation. CDR3 sequence: CASSQPGTTEAFF. Here the CDR3 DNA reads TGTGCCAGCAGCCAACCCGGAACGACTGAAGCTTTCTTT.